This T cell receptor beta chain was recorded in a study of T cell responses to AZD1222 COVID-19 vaccine. Concerning this clone itself: What it binds is not known.

Sequenced by immunoSEQ multiplex PCR; TCRdb stores in-frame clones only, minus some. The table records roughly 200,000 clones, approximately 90% of them present only once. Some second doses came at about 4 weeks and others at about 12 weeks; these were pooled. Findings and caveats of the study: Targets within unmutated variant regions were reportedly found for nearly half of spike-specific TCRs.

V gave up 7 bases and J gave up 17 bases; unmatched junction bases: 19. The CDR3 runs 14 residues. Germline V gives CDR1 SNHLY, CDR2 FYNNEI. The sample here was peripheral blood, taken 28 days after the second AZD1222 dose. The source is an adult who received the AZD1222 COVID-19 vaccine. The chain is built from TRBV2 and TRBJ1-4; 7 bases fit TRBD1. The CDR3 DNA sequence: TGTGCCAGCAAGAGGCGGAAACAGGGGACGGGATGTTTTTTT. This codes for CASKRRKQGTGCFF.